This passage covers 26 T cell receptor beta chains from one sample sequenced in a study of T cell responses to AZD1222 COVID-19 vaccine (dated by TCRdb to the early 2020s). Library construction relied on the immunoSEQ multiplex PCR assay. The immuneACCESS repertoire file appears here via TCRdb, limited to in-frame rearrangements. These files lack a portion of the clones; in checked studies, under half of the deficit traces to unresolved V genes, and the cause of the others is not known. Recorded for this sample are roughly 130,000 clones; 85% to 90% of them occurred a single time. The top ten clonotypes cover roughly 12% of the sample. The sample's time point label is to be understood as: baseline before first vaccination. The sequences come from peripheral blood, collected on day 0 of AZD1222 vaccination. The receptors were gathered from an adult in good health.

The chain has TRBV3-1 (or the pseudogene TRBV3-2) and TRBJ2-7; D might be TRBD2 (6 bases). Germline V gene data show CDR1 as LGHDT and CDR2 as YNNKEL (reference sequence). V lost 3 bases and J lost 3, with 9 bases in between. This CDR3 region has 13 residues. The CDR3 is CASSHAEGYEQYF. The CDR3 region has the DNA TGTGCCAGCAGCCATGCGGAGGGCTACGAGCAGTACTTC.

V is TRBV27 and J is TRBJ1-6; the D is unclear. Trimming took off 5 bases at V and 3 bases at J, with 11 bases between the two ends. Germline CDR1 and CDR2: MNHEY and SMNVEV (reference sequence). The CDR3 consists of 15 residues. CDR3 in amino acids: CASSPPLSYNSPLHF. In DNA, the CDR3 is TGTGCCAGCAGTCCGCCTTTAAGCTATAATTCACCCCTCCACTTT.

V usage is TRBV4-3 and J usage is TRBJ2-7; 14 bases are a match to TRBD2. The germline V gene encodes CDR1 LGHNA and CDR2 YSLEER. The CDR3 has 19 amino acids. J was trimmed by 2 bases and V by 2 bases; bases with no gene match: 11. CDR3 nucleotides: TGCGCCAGCAGCCAAAAACAGACTAGCGGGGGGGCGTTCCCCTACGAGCAGTACTTC. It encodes CASSQKQTSGGAFPYEQYF.

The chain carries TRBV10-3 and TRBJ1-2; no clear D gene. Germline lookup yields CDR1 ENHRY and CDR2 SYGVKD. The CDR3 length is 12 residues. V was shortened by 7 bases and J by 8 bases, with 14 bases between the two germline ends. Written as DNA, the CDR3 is TGTGCCATCACCTCCCAGGTGGGCGGCTACACCTTC. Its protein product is CAITSQVGGYTF.

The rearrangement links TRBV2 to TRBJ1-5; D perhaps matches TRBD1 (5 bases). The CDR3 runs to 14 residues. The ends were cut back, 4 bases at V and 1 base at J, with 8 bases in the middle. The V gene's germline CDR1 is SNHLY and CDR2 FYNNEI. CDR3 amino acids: CASSGQRSNQPQHF. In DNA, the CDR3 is TGTGCCAGCAGTGGACAGCGAAGCAATCAGCCCCAGCATTTT. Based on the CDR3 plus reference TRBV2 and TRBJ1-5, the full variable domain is EPEVTQTPSHQVTQMGQEVILRCVPISNHLYFYWYRQILGQKVEFLVSFYNNEISEKSEIFDDQFSVERPDGSNFTLKIRSTKLEDSAMYFCASSGQRSNQPQHFGDGTRLSIL.

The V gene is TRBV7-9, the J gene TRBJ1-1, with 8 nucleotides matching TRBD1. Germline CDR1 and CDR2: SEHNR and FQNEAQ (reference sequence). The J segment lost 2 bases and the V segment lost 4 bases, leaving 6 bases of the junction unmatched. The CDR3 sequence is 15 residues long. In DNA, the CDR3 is TGTGCCAGCAGCTCTCGACAGGGGATTAACACTGAAGCTTTCTTT. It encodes CASSSRQGINTEAFF.

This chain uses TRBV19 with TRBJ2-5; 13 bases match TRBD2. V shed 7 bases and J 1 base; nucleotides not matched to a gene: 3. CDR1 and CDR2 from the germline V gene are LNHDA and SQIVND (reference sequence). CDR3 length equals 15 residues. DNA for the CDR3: TGTGCCAGTAATAGACTAGCGGGAGGCCAAGAGACCCAGTACTTC. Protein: CASNRLAGGQETQYF.

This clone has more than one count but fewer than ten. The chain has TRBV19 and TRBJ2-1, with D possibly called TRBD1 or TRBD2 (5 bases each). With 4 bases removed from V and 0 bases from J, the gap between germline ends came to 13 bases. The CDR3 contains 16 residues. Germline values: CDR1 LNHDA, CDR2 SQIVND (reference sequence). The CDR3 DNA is TGTGCCAGTAGTACTGCCCGGGGCCACTCCTACAATGAGCAGTTCTTC. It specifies CASSTARGHSYNEQFF.

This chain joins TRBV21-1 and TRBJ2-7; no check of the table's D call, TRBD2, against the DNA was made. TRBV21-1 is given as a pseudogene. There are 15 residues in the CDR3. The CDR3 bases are TGTGCCAGCAGCGACCGGACCGAACTAGCCTACGAGCAGTACTTC. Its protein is CASSDRTELAYEQYF.

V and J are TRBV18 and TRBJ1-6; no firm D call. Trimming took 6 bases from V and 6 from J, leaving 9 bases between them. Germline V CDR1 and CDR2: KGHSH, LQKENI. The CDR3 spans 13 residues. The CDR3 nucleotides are TGTGCCAGCTCCGAGACGGGTAATTCACCCCTCCACTTT. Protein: CASSETGNSPLHF.

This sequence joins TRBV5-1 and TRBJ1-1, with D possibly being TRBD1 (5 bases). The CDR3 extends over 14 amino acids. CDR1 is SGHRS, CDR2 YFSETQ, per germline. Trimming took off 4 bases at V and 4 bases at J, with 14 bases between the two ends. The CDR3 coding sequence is TGCGCCAGCAGCCTACCCCGGGGCTCCACTGAAGCTTTCTTT. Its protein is CASSLPRGSTEAFF.

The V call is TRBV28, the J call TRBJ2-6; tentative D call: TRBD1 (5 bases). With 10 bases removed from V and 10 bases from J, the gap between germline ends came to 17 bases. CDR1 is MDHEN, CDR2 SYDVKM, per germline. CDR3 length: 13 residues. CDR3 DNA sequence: TGTGCCACCTCCCCAGGGCAGGTGAACGTCCTGACTTTC. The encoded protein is CATSPGQVNVLTF.

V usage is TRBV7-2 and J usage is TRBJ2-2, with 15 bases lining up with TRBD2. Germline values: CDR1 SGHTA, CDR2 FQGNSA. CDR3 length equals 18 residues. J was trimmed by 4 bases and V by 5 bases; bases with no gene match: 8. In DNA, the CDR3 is TGTGCCAGCAGCGTAGGACTAGCGGGGGGGCTGCGCACCGGGGAGCTGTTTTTT. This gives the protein CASSVGLAGGLRTGELFF. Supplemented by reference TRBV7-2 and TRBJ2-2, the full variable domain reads GAGVSQSPSNKVTEKGKDVELRCDPISGHTALYWYRQSLGQGLEFLIYFQGNSAPDKSGLPSDRFSAERTGGSVSTLTIQRTQQEDSAVYLCASSVGLAGGLRTGELFFGEGSRLTVL.

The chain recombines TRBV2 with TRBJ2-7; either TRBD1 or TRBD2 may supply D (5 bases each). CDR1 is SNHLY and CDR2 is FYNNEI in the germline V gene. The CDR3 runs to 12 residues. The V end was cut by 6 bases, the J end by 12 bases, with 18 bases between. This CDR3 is CASSGDQGKAYF. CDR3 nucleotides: TGTGCCAGCAGCGGGGACCAAGGGAAGGCGTACTTC.

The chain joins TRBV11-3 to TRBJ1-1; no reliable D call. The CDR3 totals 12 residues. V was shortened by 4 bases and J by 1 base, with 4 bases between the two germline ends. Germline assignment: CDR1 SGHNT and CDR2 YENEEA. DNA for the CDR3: TGTGCCAGCAGCTCCGGGAACACTGAAGCTTTCTTT. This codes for CASSSGNTEAFF. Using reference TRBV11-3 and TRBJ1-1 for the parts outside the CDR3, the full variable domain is EAGVVQSPRYKIIEKKQPVAFWCNPISGHNTLYWYLQNLGQGPELLIRYENEEAVDDSQLPKDRFSAERLKGVDSTLKIQPAELGDSAVYLCASSSGNTEAFFGQGTRLTVV.

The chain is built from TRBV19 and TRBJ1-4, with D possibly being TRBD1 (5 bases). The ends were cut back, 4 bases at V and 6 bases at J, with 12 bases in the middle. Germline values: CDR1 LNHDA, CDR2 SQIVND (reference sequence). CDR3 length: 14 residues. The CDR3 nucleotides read TGTGCCAGTAGTACCCCGGGACGGGATGAAAAACTGTTTTTT. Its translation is CASSTPGRDEKLFF.

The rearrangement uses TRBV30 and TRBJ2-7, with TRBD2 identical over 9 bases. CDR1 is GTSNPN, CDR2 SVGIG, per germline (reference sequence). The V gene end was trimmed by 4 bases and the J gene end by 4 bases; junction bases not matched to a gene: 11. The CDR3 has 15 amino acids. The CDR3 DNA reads TGTGCCTGGAAAAGCGGGAGGCTTCATTCGTACGAGCAGTACTTC. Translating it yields CAWKSGRLHSYEQYF.

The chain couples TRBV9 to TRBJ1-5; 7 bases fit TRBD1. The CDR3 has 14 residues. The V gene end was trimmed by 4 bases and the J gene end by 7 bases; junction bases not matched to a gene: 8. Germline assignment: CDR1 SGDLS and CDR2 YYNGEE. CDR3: CASSRYRGGQPQHF. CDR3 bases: TGTGCCAGCAGCCGGTACAGGGGTGGACAGCCCCAGCATTTT. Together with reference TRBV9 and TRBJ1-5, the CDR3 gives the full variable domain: DSGVTQTPKHLITATGQRVTLRCSPRSGDLSVYWYQQSLDQGLQFLIQYYNGEERAKGNILERFSAQQFPDLHSELNLSSLELGDSALYFCASSRYRGGQPQHFGDGTRLSIL.

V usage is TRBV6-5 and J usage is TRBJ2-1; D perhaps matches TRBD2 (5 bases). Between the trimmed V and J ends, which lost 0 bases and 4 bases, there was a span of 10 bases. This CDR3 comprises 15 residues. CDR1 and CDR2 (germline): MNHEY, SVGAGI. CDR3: CASSYSLEGYNEQFF. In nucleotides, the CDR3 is TGTGCCAGCAGTTACTCGCTTGAGGGATACAATGAGCAGTTCTTC.

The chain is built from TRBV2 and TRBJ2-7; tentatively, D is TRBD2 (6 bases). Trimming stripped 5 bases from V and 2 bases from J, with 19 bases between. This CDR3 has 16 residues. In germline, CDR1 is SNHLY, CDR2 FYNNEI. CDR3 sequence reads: CASSYRPSDVPYEQYF. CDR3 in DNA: TGTGCCAGCAGTTACCGGCCTAGCGACGTCCCCTACGAGCAGTACTTC.

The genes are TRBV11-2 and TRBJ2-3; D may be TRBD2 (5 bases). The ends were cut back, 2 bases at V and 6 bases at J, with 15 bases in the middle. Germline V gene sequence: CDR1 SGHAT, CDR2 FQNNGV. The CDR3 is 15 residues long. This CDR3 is CASSLSVRSGDTQYF. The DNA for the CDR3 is TGTGCCAGCAGCTTATCGGTTCGGTCGGGGGATACGCAGTATTTT.

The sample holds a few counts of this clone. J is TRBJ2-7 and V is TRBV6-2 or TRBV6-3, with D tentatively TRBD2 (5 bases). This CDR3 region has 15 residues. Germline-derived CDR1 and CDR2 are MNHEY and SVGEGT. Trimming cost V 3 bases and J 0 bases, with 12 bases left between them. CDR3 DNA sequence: TGTGCCAGCAGTTATGGCTGGGAGAGCTCCTACGAGCAGTACTTC. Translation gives CASSYGWESSYEQYF.

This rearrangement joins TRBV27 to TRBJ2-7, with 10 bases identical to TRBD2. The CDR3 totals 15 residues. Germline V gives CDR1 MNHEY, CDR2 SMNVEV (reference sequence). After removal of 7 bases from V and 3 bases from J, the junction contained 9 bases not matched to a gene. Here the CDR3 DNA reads TGTGCCAGCACCCCAACTAGCGGGGTTAACTACGAGCAGTACTTC. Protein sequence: CASTPTSGVNYEQYF.

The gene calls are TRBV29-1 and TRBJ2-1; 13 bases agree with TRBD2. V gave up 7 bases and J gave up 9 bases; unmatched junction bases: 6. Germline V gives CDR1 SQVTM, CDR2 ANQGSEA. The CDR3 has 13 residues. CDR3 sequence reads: CSAGTSGNVEQFF. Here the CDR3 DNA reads TGCAGCGCCGGGACTAGCGGGAATGTTGAGCAGTTCTTC.

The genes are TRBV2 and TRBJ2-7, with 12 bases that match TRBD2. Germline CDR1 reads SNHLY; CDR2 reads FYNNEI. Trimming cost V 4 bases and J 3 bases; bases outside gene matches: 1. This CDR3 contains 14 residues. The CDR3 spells CASSVTSGGYEQYF. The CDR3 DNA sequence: TGTGCCAGCAGTGTGACTAGCGGGGGCTACGAGCAGTACTTC.

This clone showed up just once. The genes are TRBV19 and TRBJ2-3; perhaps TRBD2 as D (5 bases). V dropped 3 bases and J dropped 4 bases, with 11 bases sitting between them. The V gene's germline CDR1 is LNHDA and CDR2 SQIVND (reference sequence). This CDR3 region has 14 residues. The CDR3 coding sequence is TGTGCCAGTAGTATCCATAGCGTCCCAGATACGCAGTATTTT. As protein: CASSIHSVPDTQYF.